The 3 T cell receptor beta chains below were found in one sample sequenced in a study of blood T cells in healthy people across ages. A second PCR, run for roughly 7 to 12 cycles, used a sample-barcoded 5' primer plus a J-beta primer mix. MiXCR, run by TCRdb on the 5' RACE reads, gives a single entry per CDR3 protein. Here the sample spans around 1,800,000 distinct CDR3 sequences, around 40% being singletons. Material for sequencing was blood. These receptors originate from a human donor in good health.

The chain recombines TRBV6-6 with TRBJ2-3; no clear D gene. The CDR3 is 13 residues long. Trimming cost V 6 bases and J 6 bases, with 13 bases left between them. Germline assignment: CDR1 MNHNY and CDR2 SVGAGI (reference sequence). CDR3 nucleotide sequence: TGTGCCAGCAGCCCTGACCCCGCGGATACGCAGTATTTT. This encodes CASSPDPADTQYF.

This clonotype was seen just once. This sequence joins TRBV6-6 and TRBJ2-1; 7 bases agree with TRBD1. The CDR3 loop spans 15 amino acids. Germline CDR1 MNHNY, CDR2 SVGAGI (reference sequence). V dropped 7 bases and J dropped 1; count of bases not matched to a gene: 7. The CDR3 coding sequence is TGTGCCAGCACCTTGACAGGGTTGTCCTACAATGAGCAGTTCTTC. Protein sequence: CASTLTGLSYNEQFF.

The chain employs TRBV29-1 and TRBJ2-5; TRBD2 aligns across 10 bases. This CDR3 region has 15 residues. Germline CDR1 is SQVTM and CDR2 is ANQGSEA. J gave up 4 bases and V 5 bases, and 10 bases lay outside the gene matches. CDR3 nucleotide sequence: TGCAGCGTTCCCACTAGCGGGACAGGTGGAGAGACCCAGTACTTC. Its protein product is CSVPTSGTGGETQYF.